The sequence of this T cell receptor beta chain was determined in a study of regulatory T cells in long-lasting Graves disease. The study, taken as a whole, reports: TRBV28 was favored in persistent disease, as were TRBJ1-2 and TRBJ2-5.

To note about this clonotype: The target antigen is unknown.

Germline V gene data show CDR1 as DFQATT and CDR2 as SNEGSKA (reference sequence). The germline V and J ends were trimmed by 5 bases and 6 bases, with 13 bases remaining between them. This CDR3 spans 12 amino acids. The TCR beta library used iRepertoire HTBI primers with Arm-PCR amplification of CDR3. TCRdb analysed the multiplex PCR reads with MiXCR anew, one entry per CDR3 protein. The data contain about 240,000 distinct CDR3 sequences, 20% to 25% of them seen just once; the ten biggest clones take up 11% to 15%. Time point specified: newly diagnosed GD, antithyroid drugs for less than 3 months. Making the TCR library involved RNA that had been extracted from PBMCs. Graves' disease diagnoses used American Thyroid Association guidelines. Peripheral blood, at approximately 10 milliliters, went into EDTA tubes.

Source: peripheral blood mononuclear cells (PBMCs), taken at new diagnosis, from a patient treated with antithyroid drugs. V usage is TRBV20-1 and J usage is TRBJ1-2; D unclear. The sequence derives from a female donor with Graves disease. As DNA, the CDR3 is TGCAGTGCTCCCGGCGGTGGACATGGCTACACCTTC. Residues: CSAPGGGHGYTF.